The 29 T cell receptor beta chains listed next were all sequenced from one sample in a study of high-grade serous ovarian cancer treatment subgroups. Tumor samples were obtained before definitive surgery or chemotherapy. Method: immunoSEQ multiplex PCR; TCRdb's copy keeps in-frame clones and lacks some. The table lists approximately 3,500 clones, roughly 80% of them singletons. The sample taken for sequencing was tumor tissue. These receptors were obtained from a human donor with high-grade serous ovarian cancer.

The chain employs TRBV15 and TRBJ1-6, with D possibly being TRBD1 (5 bases). V lost 2 bases and J lost 7, with 9 bases in between. Germline V gene data show CDR1 as LNHNV and CDR2 as YYDKDF (reference sequence). The CDR3 loop spans 14 amino acids. The CDR3 DNA is TGTGCCACCAGCAGATCAGGGCTGAATTCACCCCTCCACTTT. It encodes CATSRSGLNSPLHF.

This chain uses TRBV2 with TRBJ2-5; D unresolved. The V gene lost 7 bases and the J gene lost 2 bases, with 8 bases spanning the gap. CDR3 length equals 12 residues. CDR1 is SNHLY and CDR2 is FYNNEI in the germline V gene. The CDR3 sequence is CASKGGQETQYF. CDR3 sequence (DNA): TGTGCCAGCAAGGGCGGACAAGAGACCCAGTACTTC. Using reference TRBV2 and TRBJ2-5 for the parts outside the CDR3, the full variable domain is EPEVTQTPSHQVTQMGQEVILRCVPISNHLYFYWYRQILGQKVEFLVSFYNNEISEKSEIFDDQFSVERPDGSNFTLKIRSTKLEDSAMYFCASKGGQETQYFGPGTRLLVL.

CDR3 bases: TGTGCCAGCAGGCAGGGAAGCTCTGGAAACACCATATATTTT. This gives the protein CASRQGSSGNTIYF. The rearrangement uses TRBV7-9 and TRBJ1-3, with a weak D call TRBD1 (5 bases). This CDR3 region has 14 residues. V lost 6 bases to trimming and J lost 0 bases, with 9 bases between them. CDR1 and CDR2 (germline): SEHNR, FQNEAQ (reference sequence).

V gene TRBV5-1 combines with J gene TRBJ1-2; TRBD1 is a possible D gene (5 bases). The CDR3 covers 15 residues. V dropped 2 bases and J dropped 4 bases, with 15 bases sitting between them. The V gene's germline CDR1 is SGHRS and CDR2 YFSETQ. CDR3 sequence reads: CASSFNSRVGYGYTF. The CDR3 region has the DNA TGCGCCAGCAGCTTCAATTCCAGGGTGGGCTATGGCTACACCTTC.

The chain joins TRBV9 to TRBJ2-5, with 12 bases fitting TRBD2. Per the germline V gene, CDR1 is SGDLS and CDR2 is YYNGEE. The CDR3 has 16 amino acids. V was pared by 5 bases and J by 4 bases, with 9 bases of the junction left unmatched. The CDR3 coding sequence is TGTGCCAGCAGTGCACTAGCGGGGGGCCGGCGAGAGACCCAGTACTTC. This encodes CASSALAGGRRETQYF.

This clone came up a few times. CDR3 coding DNA: TGTGCCAGCAGTGGGACATCTGAAGCTTTCTTT. It yields the protein CASSGTSEAFF. The genes are TRBV6-5 and TRBJ1-1; D perhaps matches TRBD1 (6 bases). Germline CDR1 reads MNHEY; CDR2 reads SVGAGI. The germline V and J ends were trimmed by 5 bases and 6 bases, with 7 bases remaining between them. This CDR3 is built from 11 residues.

This clone has a handful of counts. The genes are TRBV6-5 and TRBJ1-4, with D perhaps TRBD1 (5 bases). V was pared by 0 bases and J by 5 bases, with 7 bases between. The CDR3 is 14 amino acids. The germline V gene has CDR1 MNHEY and CDR2 SVGAGI. The DNA for the CDR3 is TGTGCCAGCAGTTACTCATACAGGAATGAAAAACTGTTTTTT. Amino acid sequence: CASSYSYRNEKLFF.

J is TRBJ1-5 and V is TRBV4-3; 7 nucleotides match TRBD1. The germline V gene has CDR1 LGHNA and CDR2 YSLEER. The ends lost 3 bases at V and 2 bases at J; junction bases unmatched: 4. This CDR3 region has 15 residues. In DNA form, the CDR3 reads TGCGCCAGCAGCCAGGGGACAGAACGCAATCAGCCCCAGCATTTT. Translated: CASSQGTERNQPQHF.

The chain recombines TRBV5-8 with TRBJ2-2; the D is unclear. Germline V gene lookup returns CDR1 SGHTS and CDR2 YDEGEE. The V end lost 4 bases, the J end lost 7 bases, and 17 bases lay between the germline ends. The CDR3 consists of 15 residues. The CDR3 protein is CASSAGDRHIGELFF. The CDR3 DNA reads as TGTGCCAGCAGCGCTGGGGATCGTCACATCGGGGAGCTGTTTTTT. The whole variable domain, filled in from reference TRBV5-8 and TRBJ2-2, reads EAGVTQSPTHLIKTRGQQATLRCSPISGHTSVYWYQQALGLGLQFLLWYDEGEERNRGNFPPRFSGRQFPNYSSELNVNALELEDSALYLCASSAGDRHIGELFFGEGSRLTVL.

The rearrangement links TRBV2 to TRBJ2-7; 8 nucleotides align to TRBD1. This CDR3 has 12 amino acids. V dropped 4 bases and J dropped 6; count of bases not matched to a gene: 2. Germline loops: CDR1 SNHLY, CDR2 FYNNEI. CDR3 sequence: CASSGTGLEQYV. The CDR3 DNA reads TGTGCCAGCAGTGGGACAGGGCTCGAGCAGTACGTC.

The chain's CDR3 is CASSDRQGLKNEQFF. CDR3 bases: TGCGCCAGCAGTGATAGACAGGGGTTGAAGAATGAGCAGTTCTTC. The genes are TRBV10-1 and TRBJ2-1; 8 nucleotides match TRBD1. The CDR3 has 15 amino acids. Trimming took 3 bases from V and 7 from J; bases not matched to a gene: 8. CDR1 WNHNN and CDR2 SYGVQD come from the germline V gene (reference sequence).

Only a few counts were recorded for this clone. The V and J genes are TRBV28 and TRBJ1-6; D perhaps matches TRBD1 (6 bases). Germline V gene lookup returns CDR1 MDHEN and CDR2 SYDVKM. This CDR3 has 12 amino acids. V lost 5 bases, J lost 12 bases, and 11 bases lay in between. The CDR3 spells CASSAPRGPLHF. As DNA, the CDR3 is TGTGCCAGCAGTGCTCCCAGGGGACCCCTCCACTTT.

This sequence joins TRBV4-3 and TRBJ1-5, with no clear D. The CDR3 has 14 residues. Trimming took 0 bases from V and 7 from J, leaving 10 bases between them. Germline V gives CDR1 LGHNA, CDR2 YSLEER. CDR3 loop: CASSQDKVKQPQHF. As DNA, the CDR3 is TGCGCCAGCAGCCAAGACAAGGTGAAACAGCCCCAGCATTTT.

A single count supports this clone. This sequence joins TRBV7-9 and TRBJ2-3, with 9 bases aligning to TRBD2. CDR1 SEHNR and CDR2 FQNEAQ come from the germline V gene (reference sequence). The length of the CDR3 is 15 residues. J lost 2 bases, V lost 4 bases, and 4 bases had no gene match. CDR3 region: CASSSSGVDTDTQYF. The CDR3 DNA is TGTGCCAGCAGCTCTAGCGGGGTAGACACAGATACGCAGTATTTT.

The chain employs TRBV9 and TRBJ2-1; 9 bases agree with TRBD2. From germline, CDR1 is SGDLS and CDR2 YYNGEE. The CDR3 has 16 amino acids. V gave up 2 bases and J gave up 9 bases; unmatched junction bases: 12. The CDR3 reads CASSVGTSLYYGEQFF. The CDR3 bases are TGTGCCAGCAGCGTTGGGACTAGCTTGTATTATGGTGAGCAGTTCTTC.

The V gene is TRBV6-6, the J gene TRBJ2-1, with TRBD2 identical over 8 bases. J gave up 4 bases and V 10 bases, and 12 bases lay outside the gene matches. From germline, CDR1 is MNHNY and CDR2 SVGAGI (reference sequence). The CDR3 contains 15 residues. CDR3 nucleotide sequence: TGTGCCACCCAGCTATACAGCGGGGGTTACAATGAGCAGTTCTTC. Its translation: CATQLYSGGYNEQFF.

The chain has TRBV5-1 and TRBJ2-7, with D perhaps TRBD1 (6 bases). With 0 bases removed from V and 2 bases from J, the gap between germline ends came to 12 bases. The CDR3 covers 15 residues. CDR1 is SGHRS and CDR2 is YFSETQ in the germline V gene. The CDR3 DNA follows: TGCGCCAGCAGCTTGGGCAGGGGACGGACCTACGAGCAGTACTTC. Its protein is CASSLGRGRTYEQYF.

This chain links TRBV28 with TRBJ2-5; 10 bases map to TRBD2. The germline V gene has CDR1 MDHEN and CDR2 SYDVKM. The CDR3 contains 18 residues. V lost 2 bases to trimming and J lost 2 bases; unmatched junction nucleotides: 11. CDR3 in DNA: TGTGCCAGCAGTTTAATTTTAGCGGGGGGAGGGGTACAAGAGACCCAGTACTTC. Amino acid sequence: CASSLILAGGGVQETQYF.

This rearrangement joins TRBV5-4 to TRBJ2-5; 7 bases match TRBD1. The CDR3 is 14 residues long. V shed 0 bases, J shed 2 bases, and the junction held 1 base outside the gene matches. Germline V CDR1 and CDR2: SGHNT, YYREEE (reference sequence). The CDR3 DNA follows: TGTGCCAGCAGCTTGGCGACAGGGCAAGAGACCCAGTACTTC. Translation: CASSLATGQETQYF.

The chain joins TRBV11-1 to TRBJ1-1; the match to TRBD1 covers 7 bases. Germline V gives CDR1 SGHAT, CDR2 FQDESV (reference sequence). With V trimmed by 3 bases and J by 1 base, 2 bases remained unmatched. CDR3 length: 14 amino acids. Here the CDR3 DNA reads TGTGCCAGCAGCTTTAGGGGGCAGAACACTGAAGCTTTCTTT. Its protein product is CASSFRGQNTEAFF.

This clone was seen a single time. The chain employs TRBV11-3 and TRBJ1-1; TRBD1 aligns across 7 bases. The CDR3 spans 15 residues. Germline CDR1 is SGHNT and CDR2 is YENEEA. The ends lost 1 base at V and 1 base at J; junction bases unmatched: 3. CDR3 protein: CASSLGAGGNTEAFF. CDR3 DNA sequence: TGTGCCAGCAGCTTAGGGGCAGGGGGGAACACTGAAGCTTTCTTT.

V is TRBV5-6 and J is TRBJ2-3, with 11 bases that match TRBD1. The CDR3 loop spans 15 amino acids. The V gene end was trimmed by 0 bases and the J gene end by 4 bases; junction bases not matched to a gene: 1. CDR1 is SGHDT, CDR2 YYEEEE, per germline. CDR3: CASSLAGQGADTQYF. The DNA for the CDR3 is TGTGCCAGCAGCTTGGCGGGACAGGGGGCAGATACGCAGTATTTT.

This clone came up a few times. The gene calls are TRBV6-6 and TRBJ2-2; weak D call: TRBD1 (5 bases). Between the trimmed V and J ends, which lost 6 bases and 0 bases, there was a span of 8 bases. CDR3 length: 14 residues. Per the germline V gene, CDR1 is MNHNY and CDR2 is SVGAGI (reference sequence). DNA for the CDR3: TGTGCCAGCAGCAGGGATCCGAACACCGGGGAGCTGTTTTTT. Its translation is CASSRDPNTGELFF.

The J gene is TRBJ1-2, the V gene TRBV5-4; 10 bases are a match to TRBD1. V dropped 3 bases and J dropped 0; count of bases not matched to a gene: 8. CDR1 SGHNT and CDR2 YYREEE come from the germline V gene (reference sequence). The CDR3 loop spans 17 amino acids. The CDR3 here is CASSYGQGVYTNYGYTF. CDR3 coding DNA: TGTGCCAGCAGCTACGGACAGGGGGTTTACACTAACTATGGCTACACCTTC.

The chain is built from TRBV28 and TRBJ1-2; TRBD1 is a possible D gene (5 bases). This CDR3 region has 14 residues. Germline V gives CDR1 MDHEN, CDR2 SYDVKM. V was trimmed by 6 bases and J by 4 bases, leaving 15 bases between them. CDR3 in amino acids: CASRVGAGVYGYTF. The CDR3 bases are TGTGCCAGCAGGGTCGGGGCAGGAGTCTATGGCTACACCTTC.

The rearrangement links TRBV5-1 to TRBJ2-3, with 11 bases identical to TRBD1. The CDR3 runs to 19 residues. The trim removed 3 bases at V and 2 bases at J, leaving 14 bases unmatched. Per the germline V gene, CDR1 is SGHRS and CDR2 is YFSETQ. The CDR3 sequence: CASSSKDRGRRIFTDTQYF. The CDR3 DNA is TGCGCCAGCAGCTCGAAGGACAGGGGGCGACGCATTTTCACAGATACGCAGTATTTT.

The gene calls are TRBV10-1 and TRBJ1-2, with D possibly TRBD1 on 5 matching bases. V was shortened by 3 bases and J by 8 bases, with 13 bases between the two germline ends. The CDR3 runs to 13 residues. Per germline, CDR1 WNHNN and CDR2 SYGVQD (reference sequence). The CDR3 loop reads CASSEGQGGGYTF. The CDR3 DNA is TGCGCCAGCAGTGAAGGGCAGGGCGGCGGCTACACCTTC.

This clone was picked up a small number of times. This chain joins TRBV18 and TRBJ2-7; D remains ambiguous. V was pared by 4 bases and J by 5 bases, with 12 bases between. Germline assignment: CDR1 KGHSH and CDR2 LQKENI. The CDR3 extends over 13 amino acids. In DNA, the CDR3 is TGTGCCAGCTCACTACGAGAGCTTCACGAGCAGTACTTC. Translation gives CASSLRELHEQYF.

V is TRBV5-6 and J is TRBJ1-4; D ambiguous. CDR1 SGHDT and CDR2 YYEEEE come from the germline V gene. Trimming cost V 2 bases and J 0 bases, with 8 bases left between them. This CDR3 has 15 amino acids. The CDR3 protein is CASSFYGATNEKLFF. CDR3 nucleotides: TGTGCCAGCAGCTTTTACGGCGCAACTAATGAAAAACTGTTTTTT.